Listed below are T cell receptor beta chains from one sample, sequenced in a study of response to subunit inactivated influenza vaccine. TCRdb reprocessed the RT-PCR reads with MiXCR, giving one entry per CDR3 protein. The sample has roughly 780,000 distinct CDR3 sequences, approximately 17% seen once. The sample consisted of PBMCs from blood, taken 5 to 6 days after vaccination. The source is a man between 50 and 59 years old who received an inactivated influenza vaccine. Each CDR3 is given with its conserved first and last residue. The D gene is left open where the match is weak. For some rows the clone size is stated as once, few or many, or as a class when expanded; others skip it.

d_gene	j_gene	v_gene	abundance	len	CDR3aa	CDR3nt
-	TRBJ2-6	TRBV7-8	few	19	CASSHFGGAGISGANVLTF	TGTGCCAGCAGCCACTTCGGAGGGGCAGGAATATCTGGGGCCAACGTCCTGACTTTC
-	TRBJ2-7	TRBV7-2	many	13	CASSSGPTYEQYF	TGTGCCAGCAGCTCGGGCCCTACCTACGAGCAGTACTTC
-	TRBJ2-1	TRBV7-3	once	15	CASSLIGSLLNEQFF	TGTGCCAGCAGCTTAATCGGGAGTCTCCTCAATGAGCAGTTCTTC
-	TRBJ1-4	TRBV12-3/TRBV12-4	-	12	CASNSGEEKLFF	TGTGCCAGCAATTCGGGAGAAGAAAAACTGTTTTTT
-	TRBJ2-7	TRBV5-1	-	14	CASRPQGPSPHQYF	TGCGCCAGCCGACCACAGGGTCCGTCCCCCCACCAGTACTTC
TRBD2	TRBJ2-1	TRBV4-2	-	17	CASSQDDTSGSYNEQFF	TGTGCCAGCAGCCAAGATGATACTAGCGGGTCCTACAATGAGCAGTTCTTC
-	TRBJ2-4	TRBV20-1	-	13	CSAGGGPKNIQYF	TGCAGTGCTGGAGGGGGTCCCAAAAACATTCAGTACTTC
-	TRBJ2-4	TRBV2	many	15	CATRYGTSLGNIQYF	TGTGCCACAAGATATGGGACTTCCCTTGGGAACATTCAGTACTTC
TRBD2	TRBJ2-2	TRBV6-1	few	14	CASLAGGGSGELFF	TGTGCCAGTCTAGCGGGGGGGGGTAGCGGGGAGCTGTTTTTT
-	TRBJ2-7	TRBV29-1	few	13	CSVVRGIGDEQYF	TGCAGCGTTGTACGGGGGATTGGCGACGAGCAGTACTTC
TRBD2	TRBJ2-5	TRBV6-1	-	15	CASSEWGGRQETQYF	TGTGCCAGCAGTGAATGGGGAGGGAGGCAAGAGACCCAGTACTTC
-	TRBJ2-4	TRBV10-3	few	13	CAIQGGAGDIQYF	TGTGCCATTCAGGGGGGGGCCGGTGACATTCAGTACTTC
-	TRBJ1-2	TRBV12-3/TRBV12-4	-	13	CASSLDGVNGYTF	TGTGCCAGCAGCTTAGACGGGGTGAATGGCTACACCTTC
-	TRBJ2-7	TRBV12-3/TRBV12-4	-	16	CASSGQDLGVLYEQYF	TGTGCCAGCAGTGGGCAGGACCTGGGGGTCCTTTACGAGCAGTACTTC
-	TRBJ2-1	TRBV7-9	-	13	CASSSEILSEQFF	TGTGCCAGCAGCTCGGAAATCCTAAGTGAGCAGTTCTTC
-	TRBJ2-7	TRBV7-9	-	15	CASSLRLGSSYEQYF	TGTGCCAGCAGCCTCAGACTAGGCAGCTCCTACGAGCAGTACTTC
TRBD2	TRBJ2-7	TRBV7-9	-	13	CASLGLAGYEQYF	TGTGCCAGCTTAGGACTAGCGGGCTACGAGCAGTACTTC
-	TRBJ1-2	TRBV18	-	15	CASSPSDTHPYGYTF	TGTGCCAGCTCACCCTCGGACACCCACCCCTATGGCTACACCTTC
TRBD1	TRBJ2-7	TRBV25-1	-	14	CASSESGTAYEQYF	TGTGCCAGCAGTGAATCAGGGACAGCCTACGAGCAGTACTTC
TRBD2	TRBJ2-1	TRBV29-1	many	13	CSVGRTSGNEQFF	TGCAGCGTTGGTAGGACTAGCGGTAATGAGCAGTTCTTC
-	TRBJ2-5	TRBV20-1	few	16	CSASIGVLRGGETQYF	TGCAGTGCTAGTATCGGGGTCCTGAGGGGCGGGGAGACCCAGTACTTC